This entry is about one T cell receptor (beta chain). Its specific antigen is unknown. The sample holds no much larger clone one base away, and base qualities are not on file. Library creation used PCR. Instrument used: NextSeq 500. Bulk TCR libraries were generated as previously described, with the TCR primers listed in Table S5 used. Total RNA was purified with the Qiagen AllPrep DNA/RNA kit. Before analysis, reads from multiple sequencing runs of one library were combined. In the paper's pipeline: Reads were retained only if the reads had an exact TCR constant sequence, and the retained reads were trimmed to 150 nt and grouped according to their 12-nt molecular barcodes. Within each barcode group, reads were sub-clustered at a 15% Levenshtein threshold, and quality-weighted consensus sequences were built per RNA molecule. Non-functional sequences were discarded, and so were lower-count sequences lying one edit away from another sequence. Barcode sub-clusters with fewer than 20% of the maximum read count were removed, based on fitting two negative binomial distributions. TCRdb applied fastp at Q25 and MiXCR to the public reads, then kept only in-frame beta chains. Rows are unified per CDR3 protein, each entry keeping the most common DNA and genes. The authors' filters were not applied to this entry. This sample lists about 500,000 distinct CDR3 sequences; under 30% were detected once. The ten largest clones add up to under 0.8% of the sample.

Libraries of naive CD8 T cells were generated from roughly 21,000 to 960,000 sorted cells, with 10%, 30% or 50% of the purified RNA used. Naive CD8 T cells were FACS-sorted as CD8+CD4-CCR7+CD45RA+ on a BD FACSAria II into RLT Plus buffer. To test detection sensitivity, Jurkat RNA equivalent to ten TCR copies was spiked into samples of about 19,000-1,000,000 naive CD8 T cells. CD8 T cells were enriched using RosetteSep CD8+ T Cell Enrichment Cocktail and Ficoll-Paque, and the enriched cells then underwent ACK red cell lysis. This sample was included in a study of molecular identifiers for immune sequencing clone quantification (dated by TCRdb to the late 2010s). Looking at the study overall: For a replicate experiment, RNA from 20,000 or 100,000 naive CD8 T cells was divided into five aliquots, and four of the five aliquots were sequenced. The study was a methods study using CD8 T cells to benchmark molecular-identifier clustering-based TCR repertoire sequencing (MIDCIRS) and TCR RNA copy counting. Results and caveats for the whole study, not just this receptor: About 2.9 recovered TCR RNA copies per cell were obtained by modeling, versus roughly 9.1 by digital PCR, implying a capture efficiency of 30% to 35%. Spiked-in Jurkat TCR RNA equal to a single cell's worth was reported to be detectable even within 1,100,000 naive CD8 T cells. Naive libraries contained spiked-in Jurkat TCR RNA (around eleven copies' worth), which is not part of the donor repertoire. When barcode sub-clustering was omitted, TCR diversity was inflated by chimeric consensus sequences, with chimeras reaching as high as 47%. In CMV-specific effector cells, clones with more than 20 RNA copies contained over 98% of molecules, whereas in naive cells such clones contained under 1% of molecules. Highly expanded clone sizes could be underestimated because identical TCR molecules may share a barcode.

This sequence originates from a human donor in good health. Some libraries in this study had Jurkat cell RNA spiked in. The sample consisted of naive CD8+ T cells from blood, with Jurkat cell RNA spiked in. The sample's cell subset or site label, decoded: FACS-sorted CD8+CD4-CCR7+CD45RA+ naive T cells.

At the DNA level, the sequence is TGCAGTGCTAGACCGACAGGGGGGAGCAATCAGCCCCAGCATTTT. This gives the protein CSARPTGGSNQPQHF. The chain employs TRBV20-1 and TRBJ1-5; the central 9 bases match TRBD1. CDR1 is given as DFQATT and CDR2 as SNEGSKA, both from the germline V gene (reference sequence). After removal of 2 bases from V and 1 base from J, the junction retains 3 bases not matched to a gene. Inclusive of the bounding cysteine and phenylalanine, the CDR3 is 15 residues long. Kept here is only the CDR3 DNA, which spans 45 bases and is read in frame from base 1.